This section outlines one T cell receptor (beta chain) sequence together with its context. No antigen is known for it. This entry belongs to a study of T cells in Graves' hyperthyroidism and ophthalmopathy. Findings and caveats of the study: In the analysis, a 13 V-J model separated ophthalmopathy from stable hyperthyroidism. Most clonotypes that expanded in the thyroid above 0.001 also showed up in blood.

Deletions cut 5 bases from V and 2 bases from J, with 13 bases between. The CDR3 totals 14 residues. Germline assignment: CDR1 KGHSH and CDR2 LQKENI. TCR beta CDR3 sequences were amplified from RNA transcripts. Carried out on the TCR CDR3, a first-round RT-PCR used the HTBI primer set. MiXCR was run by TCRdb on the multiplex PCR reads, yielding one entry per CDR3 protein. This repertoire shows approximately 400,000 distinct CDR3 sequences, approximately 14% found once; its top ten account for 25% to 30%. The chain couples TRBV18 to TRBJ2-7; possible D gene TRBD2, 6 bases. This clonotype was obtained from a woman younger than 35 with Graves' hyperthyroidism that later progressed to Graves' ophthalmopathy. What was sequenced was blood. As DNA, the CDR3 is TGTGCCAGCTCAGAAGGGACTCTCGCCTACGAGCAGTACTTC. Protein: CASSEGTLAYEQYF. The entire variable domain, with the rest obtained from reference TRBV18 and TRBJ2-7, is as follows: NAGVMQNPRHLVRRRGQEARLRCSPMKGHSHVYWYRQLPEEGLKFMVYLQKENIIDESGMPKERFSAEFPKEGPSILRIQQVVRGDSAAYFCASSEGTLAYEQYFGPGTRLTVT.